The entry that follows covers one T cell receptor (beta chain) sequence. Trimming stripped 3 bases from V and 3 bases from J, with 9 bases between. Germline CDR1 SGHTA, CDR2 FQGNSA. There are 13 residues in the CDR3. The authors' processing: Using reference gene primer amplification, nucleated cell counts were estimated. This table comes from immunoSEQ multiplex PCR, and its TCRdb copy is limited to in-frame clones, with some not included. The V and J calls and clone size were taken over from that table, and D and trimming were inferred from the DNA. The table includes a few hundred thousand clones, around 90% detected once. The entry originates in a study of blood T cell repertoires in COVID-19. Study at large: COVID-19 samples, acute and convalescent, were from the United States, Italy and Spain. Sources were T cells, B-cell-depleted T cells, or PBMCs; the material itself was cDNA or gDNA.

This chain connects TRBV7-2 to TRBJ2-7; no firm D call. The sequenced sample was peripheral blood. The sequence was collected from a man aged 35 to 55 with acute or convalescent COVID-19. The CDR3 DNA reads as TGTGCCAGCAGCTTCGGCGACTTCTACGAGCAGTACTTC. This encodes CASSFGDFYEQYF.